Each of the 22 T cell receptor beta chains below was sequenced from the same sample in a study of cytomegalovirus exposure and HLA in healthy donors. It was with 60 Vbeta and 13 Jbeta primers that the PCR ran. Repertoires were generated with immunoSEQ multiplex PCR, while TCRdb's copy carries only in-frame clones and drops some. The sample lists approximately 190,000 clones; approximately 70% were seen once. Sequenced: PBMCs. These receptors all come from a woman aged 25 to 45 in good health and CMV-seronegative.

J is TRBJ2-7 and V is TRBV7-8, with TRBD1 matching over 7 bases. V shed 5 bases, J shed 4 bases, and the junction held 8 bases outside the gene matches. The CDR3 covers 14 residues. Germline CDR1 SGHVS, CDR2 FQNEAQ. The CDR3, as DNA: TGTGCCAGCAGCACCAGACAGGGAATGTACGAGCAGTACTTC. This codes for CASSTRQGMYEQYF.

This chain uses TRBV10-3 with TRBJ2-5; D ambiguous. Per the germline V gene, CDR1 is ENHRY and CDR2 is SYGVKD. The ends were cut back, 0 bases at V and 2 bases at J, with 4 bases in the middle. This CDR3 is built from 13 residues. The CDR3 sequence is CAISESLQETQYF. CDR3 coding DNA: TGTGCCATCAGTGAGTCTCTGCAAGAGACCCAGTACTTC.

The J gene is TRBJ1-3, the V gene TRBV6-5; a weak D match, TRBD1 (6 bases). The CDR3 totals 14 residues. The germline V and J ends were trimmed by 2 bases and 6 bases, with 11 bases remaining between them. Germline V gives CDR1 MNHEY, CDR2 SVGAGI. The CDR3 DNA sequence: TGTGCCAGCAGTTACAACAGGGACACAAACACCATATATTTT. This gives the protein CASSYNRDTNTIYF.

This clone was detected only a few times. The chain is built from TRBV5-1 and TRBJ1-1; 10 nucleotides line up with TRBD1. The V gene's germline CDR1 is SGHRS and CDR2 YFSETQ. The CDR3 sequence is 15 residues long. V lost 5 bases, J lost 2 bases, and 6 bases stayed unmatched. The CDR3 region is CASRDGQGGNTEAFF. The CDR3 DNA sequence: TGCGCCAGCAGGGACGGACAGGGGGGAAACACTGAAGCTTTCTTT.

The gene calls are TRBV14 and TRBJ2-2; 15 bases line up with TRBD2. Germline values: CDR1 SGHDN, CDR2 FVKESK. This CDR3 comprises 23 residues. The J segment lost 1 base and the V segment lost 3 bases, leaving 18 bases of the junction unmatched. CDR3 loop: CASSHLELLGGLAGGRNTGELFF. CDR3 DNA sequence: TGTGCCAGCAGCCACCTAGAGCTACTGGGGGGACTAGCGGGAGGTCGGAACACCGGGGAGCTGTTTTTT.

The chain employs TRBV5-8 and TRBJ1-1; D remains unclear. In germline, CDR1 is SGHTS, CDR2 YDEGEE. The CDR3 extends over 14 amino acids. Trimming stripped 1 base from V and 3 bases from J, with 10 bases between. The CDR3 coding sequence is TGTGCCAGCAGCTTGCGACAACTTGACACTGAAGCTTTCTTT. Its translation is CASSLRQLDTEAFF. The entire variable domain, with the rest obtained from reference TRBV5-8 and TRBJ1-1, is as follows: EAGVTQSPTHLIKTRGQQATLRCSPISGHTSVYWYQQALGLGLQFLLWYDEGEERNRGNFPPRFSGRQFPNYSSELNVNALELEDSALYLCASSLRQLDTEAFFGQGTRLTVV.

This clone has only a few counts. V usage is TRBV11-2 and J usage is TRBJ2-6; D is perhaps TRBD2 (7 bases). Germline V gene data show CDR1 as SGHAT and CDR2 as FQNNGV. The CDR3 extends over 17 amino acids. Trimming removed 7 bases from V and 1 base from J, with 17 bases in between. The DNA for the CDR3 is TGTGCCAGCAATGGCGGGGGCGCCGGGTCTGGGGCCAACGTCCTGACTTTC. It specifies CASNGGGAGSGANVLTF.

This sequence joins TRBV4-1 and TRBJ2-7; 10 positions match TRBD1. Germline V gene data show CDR1 as MGHRA and CDR2 as YSYEKL. The CDR3 length is 15 residues. Unmatched junction bases numbered 2, after V lost 0 bases and J lost 3 bases. Written as DNA, the CDR3 is TGCGCCAGCAGCCAAGACGGGACAGGGGACTACGAGCAGTACTTC. As protein: CASSQDGTGDYEQYF.

The chain has TRBV11-2 and TRBJ2-7; the match to TRBD2 covers 11 bases. Per the germline V gene, CDR1 is SGHAT and CDR2 is FQNNGV. V was clipped by 4 bases and J by 1 base; unmatched bases: 15. The CDR3 has 19 amino acids. CDR3 sequence reads: CASSSLLRGLAETSYEQYF. CDR3 DNA: TGTGCCAGCAGCTCTCTACTCCGGGGACTAGCGGAAACATCCTACGAGCAGTACTTC.

This clone was seen only once. The J gene is TRBJ1-4, the V gene TRBV6-5, with D tentatively TRBD1 (5 bases). Germline CDR1 and CDR2: MNHEY and SVGAGI. The CDR3 length is 15 residues. Deletions cut 0 bases from V and 7 bases from J, with 12 bases between. The CDR3 coding sequence is TGTGCCAGCAGTTACTCGACGTCAAGGGGTGAAAAACTGTTTTTT. Translation gives CASSYSTSRGEKLFF.

The chain couples TRBV27 to TRBJ1-1; D is unclear. The CDR3 has 14 residues. V lost 5 bases, J lost 1 base, and 11 bases lay in between. Per germline, CDR1 MNHEY and CDR2 SMNVEV (reference sequence). CDR3 protein: CASSVMPGNTEAFF. DNA of the CDR3: TGTGCCAGCAGTGTAATGCCGGGGAACACTGAAGCTTTCTTT.

The chain combines TRBV12-5 with TRBJ2-1; the D gene is possibly TRBD2 (6 bases). The CDR3 sequence is 13 residues long. Germline V lookup: CDR1 LGHNT, CDR2 FRNRAP. V gave up 8 bases and J gave up 2 bases, with 10 bases separating them. CDR3 DNA: TGTGCTAGTATAGCGGAGCCCTACAATGAGCAGTTCTTC. Its translation: CASIAEPYNEQFF.

This chain connects TRBV5-1 to TRBJ1-1; 7 bases map to TRBD1. CDR1 is SGHRS and CDR2 is YFSETQ in the germline V gene. The CDR3 is made up of 14 amino acids. V was clipped by 2 bases and J by 4 bases; unmatched bases: 5. The CDR3 spells CASSLQGLSTEAFF. CDR3 DNA sequence: TGCGCCAGCAGCTTACAGGGGTTGAGCACTGAAGCTTTCTTT.

This clone was picked up a small number of times. The rearrangement links TRBV7-9 to TRBJ1-4, with D possibly matching TRBD1 (6 bases). This CDR3 has 16 residues. V shed 5 bases and J shed 8 bases, with 21 bases lying between them. Germline loops: CDR1 SEHNR, CDR2 FQNEAQ (reference sequence). CDR3 nucleotide sequence: TGTGCCAGCAGCCGAGCACCGCAGGGGCCTTACGAAAAACTGTTTTTT. It is translated as CASSRAPQGPYEKLFF. The full variable domain, with the rest looked up from reference TRBV7-9 and TRBJ1-4, is DTGVSQNPRHKITKRGQNVTFRCDPISEHNRLYWYRQTLGQGPEFLTYFQNEAQLEKSRLLSDRFSAERPKGSFSTLEIQRTEQGDSAMYLCASSRAPQGPYEKLFFGSGTQLSVL.

This clone has a handful of counts. The chain links TRBV27 to TRBJ1-2, with TRBD1 matching over 7 bases. CDR3 length: 16 residues. CDR1 and CDR2 (germline): MNHEY, SMNVEV (reference sequence). Trimming removed 0 bases from V and 5 bases from J; junction bases left unmatched: 9. CDR3 in DNA: TGTGCCAGCAGTTTATCGCCGGGACAGTACGTTTATGGCTACACCTTC. This encodes CASSLSPGQYVYGYTF.

The chain uses TRBV7-2 and TRBJ2-1; 9 bases line up with TRBD1. The germline V gene has CDR1 SGHTA and CDR2 FQGNSA. This CDR3 spans 14 amino acids. V shed 4 bases, J shed 7 bases, and the junction held 5 bases outside the gene matches. For the CDR3, the DNA is TGTGCCAGCAGCTCGCGGACAGGGGCGAATGAGCAGTTCTTC. Translating gives CASSSRTGANEQFF.

This chain uses TRBV30 with TRBJ2-7; weak D call: TRBD2 (5 bases). The germline V and J ends were trimmed by 0 bases and 9 bases, with 15 bases remaining between them. The CDR3 covers 13 residues. Per the germline V gene, CDR1 is GTSNPN and CDR2 is SVGIG (reference sequence). The chain's CDR3 is CAWSVVRPEGQYF. The CDR3 region has the DNA TGTGCCTGGAGTGTCGTTAGGCCCGAGGGGCAGTACTTC.

This clone was found a few times. This chain uses TRBV2 with TRBJ2-2; 8 bases agree with TRBD2. V lost 6 bases, J lost 0 bases, and 6 bases stayed unmatched. This CDR3 has 16 amino acids. In germline, CDR1 is SNHLY, CDR2 FYNNEI. The CDR3 nucleotides read TGTGCCAGCAGGGGTCGACTAGCGTCGAACACCGGGGAGCTGTTTTTT. Amino acid sequence: CASRGRLASNTGELFF.

The chain joins TRBV7-9 to TRBJ2-3, with 9 bases that match TRBD2. Unmatched junction bases numbered 9, after V lost 3 bases and J lost 5 bases. This CDR3 comprises 16 residues. The V gene's germline CDR1 is SEHNR and CDR2 FQNEAQ (reference sequence). CDR3 nucleotide sequence: TGTGCCAGCAGCTTTGGAGTAGCGGGAGCCAAAGATACGCAGTATTTT. Residues: CASSFGVAGAKDTQYF.

This sequence joins TRBV9 and TRBJ2-7; 8 bases match TRBD2. Germline CDR1 and CDR2: SGDLS and YYNGEE. The CDR3 has 12 amino acids. V shed 3 bases, J shed 5 bases, and the junction held 1 base outside the gene matches. CDR3 loop: CASSGLANEQYF. The CDR3 DNA sequence: TGTGCCAGCAGCGGACTAGCGAACGAGCAGTACTTC.

The gene calls are TRBV10-3 and TRBJ2-7; tentatively, D is TRBD1 (6 bases). The V end lost 7 bases, the J end lost 2 bases, and 15 bases lay between the germline ends. Per germline, CDR1 ENHRY and CDR2 SYGVKD. The CDR3 has 14 residues. The CDR3 protein is CAINRQENPYEQYF. As DNA, the CDR3 is TGTGCCATCAACCGACAGGAGAACCCCTACGAGCAGTACTTC.

This sequence joins TRBV7-9 and TRBJ2-2; perhaps TRBD2 as D (6 bases). The CDR3 runs to 17 residues. Germline lookup yields CDR1 SEHNR and CDR2 FQNEAQ (reference sequence). With 3 bases removed from V and 0 bases from J, the gap between germline ends came to 14 bases. CDR3 nucleotides: TGTGCCAGCAGCTTCCCCTCCGGGACTTCGAACACCGGGGAGCTGTTTTTT. This encodes CASSFPSGTSNTGELFF.